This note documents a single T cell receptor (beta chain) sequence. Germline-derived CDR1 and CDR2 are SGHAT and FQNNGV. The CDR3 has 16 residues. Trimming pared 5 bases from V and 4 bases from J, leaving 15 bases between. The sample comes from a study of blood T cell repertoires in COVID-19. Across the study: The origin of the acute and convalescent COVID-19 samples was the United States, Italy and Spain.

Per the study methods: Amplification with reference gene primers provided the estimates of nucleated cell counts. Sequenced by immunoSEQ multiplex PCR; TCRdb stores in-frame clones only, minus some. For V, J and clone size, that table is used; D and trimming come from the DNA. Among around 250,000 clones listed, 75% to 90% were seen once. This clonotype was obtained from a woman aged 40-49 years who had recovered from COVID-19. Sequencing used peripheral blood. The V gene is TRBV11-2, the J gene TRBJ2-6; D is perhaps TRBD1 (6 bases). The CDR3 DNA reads TGTGCCAGCAGCCCCCTCAGGGGAACCGGGGCCAACGTCCTGACTTTC. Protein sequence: CASSPLRGTGANVLTF.